The 14 T cell receptor beta chains in this list originate from one sample, sequenced in a study of chemoradiotherapy in HPV16-positive cancers. Repertoires were generated with immunoSEQ multiplex PCR, while TCRdb's copy carries only in-frame clones and drops some. This sample has more than 30,000 clones, with roughly 87% found just once. The sample consisted of blood, taken from a patient who underwent chemoradiotherapy. These receptor sequences come from a human donor with HPV-associated anogenital cancer.

This clone was found once. The rearrangement uses TRBV30 and TRBJ2-5; perhaps D is TRBD1 or TRBD2 (6 bases each). The V end was cut by 2 bases, the J end by 3 bases, with 16 bases between. The germline CDR1 and CDR2 sequences are GTSNPN and SVGIG (reference sequence). The CDR3 is 15 amino acids. The CDR3 bases are TGTGCCTGGAGTAGGGGGGCCGGGGCTGAAGAGACCCAGTACTTC. Its protein product is CAWSRGAGAEETQYF.

In DNA form, the CDR3 reads TGTGCCAGCAGACTGGACAGGGCGGGTAATTCACCCCTCCACTTT. Its translation: CASRLDRAGNSPLHF. The V gene is TRBV5-4, the J gene TRBJ1-6; 8 bases map to TRBD1. CDR3 size: 15 residues. J was trimmed by 6 bases and V by 5 bases; bases with no gene match: 7. Germline CDR1 reads SGHNT; CDR2 reads YYREEE (reference sequence).

The chain uses TRBV12-5 and TRBJ1-1; D call uncertain. Germline lookup yields CDR1 LGHNT and CDR2 FRNRAP. The CDR3 length is 11 residues. Deletions cut 6 bases from V and 5 bases from J, with 7 bases between. The CDR3, as DNA: TGTGCTAGTGGCCTTGGGACTGAAGCTTTCTTT. The encoded protein is CASGLGTEAFF.

The genes are TRBV7-3 and TRBJ2-3; the D gene is possibly TRBD1 (5 bases). Looked up from germline, CDR1 is SGHTA and CDR2 is FQGTGA. The V end was cut by 3 bases, the J end by 2 bases, with 15 bases between. This CDR3 has 16 residues. The CDR3 DNA reads TGTGCCAGCAGCTTTAACAGGAACGCTCCCACAGATACGCAGTATTTT. Protein product: CASSFNRNAPTDTQYF.

The chain is built from TRBV11-2 and TRBJ2-3, with 12 positions matching TRBD2. Trimming took 5 bases from V and 6 from J; bases not matched to a gene: 3. This CDR3 contains 14 residues. Germline CDR1 is SGHAT and CDR2 is FQNNGV. Here the CDR3 DNA reads TGTGCCAGCAGCCCGACTAGCGGGAGTGATACGCAGTATTTT. This translates into CASSPTSGSDTQYF.

The CDR3 coding sequence is TGTGCCACCTCAGCGGGAGGCACAGATACGCAGTATTTT. As protein: CATSAGGTDTQYF. The J gene is TRBJ2-3, the V gene TRBV6-1; 8 bases match TRBD2. The J segment lost 1 base and the V segment lost 10 bases, leaving 4 bases of the junction unmatched. CDR1 is MNHNS and CDR2 is SASEGT in the germline V gene. This CDR3 region has 13 residues.

This chain connects TRBV2 to TRBJ1-4, with D possibly being TRBD1 (5 bases). This CDR3 is built from 14 residues. V dropped 6 bases and J dropped 8 bases, with 16 bases sitting between them. The germline V gene encodes CDR1 SNHLY and CDR2 FYNNEI. The CDR3 protein is CASSDGTKIEKLFF. Written as DNA, the CDR3 is TGTGCCAGCAGCGACGGGACCAAAATAGAAAAACTGTTTTTT.

This chain joins TRBV7-6 and TRBJ2-7; weak D call: TRBD2 (6 bases). The CDR3 contains 17 residues. V was cut by 1 base and J by 2 bases, with 18 bases left in between. Germline CDR1 reads SGHVS; CDR2 reads FNYEAQ. CDR3 loop: CASSLVSRRDVAYEQYF. The DNA for the CDR3 is TGTGCCAGCAGCTTAGTGAGCAGGCGGGACGTTGCCTACGAGCAGTACTTC.

This clone came up once. The V gene is TRBV11-3, the J gene TRBJ2-7; no definite D call. The CDR3 extends over 13 amino acids. Trimming shortened V by 5 bases and J by 3 bases, and 11 bases separated the two germline ends. Germline V gene data show CDR1 as SGHNT and CDR2 as YENEEA. The CDR3 region is CASSPSWNYEQYF. As DNA, the CDR3 is TGTGCCAGCAGCCCTTCCTGGAACTACGAGCAGTACTTC.

V is TRBV6-1 and J is TRBJ2-5; the match to TRBD2 covers 10 bases. J lost 5 bases, V lost 6 bases, and 6 bases had no gene match. The germline CDR1 and CDR2 sequences are MNHNS and SASEGT. The CDR3 consists of 14 residues. The CDR3 DNA reads TGTGCCAGCAGACCGTATAGCGGGGGGGAGACCCAGTACTTC. Amino acids: CASRPYSGGETQYF.

The chain uses TRBV4-1 and TRBJ2-7, with D possibly TRBD1 on 6 matching bases. The CDR3 totals 14 residues. Germline loops: CDR1 MGHRA, CDR2 YSYEKL. The V and J ends lost 0 bases and 3 bases respectively, with 9 bases between them. The CDR3 DNA reads as TGCGCCAGCAGCCAAGAGGGGGCGGGCTACGAGCAGTACTTC. Its protein product is CASSQEGAGYEQYF.

J is TRBJ2-2 and V is TRBV18; a possible D gene is TRBD1 (5 bases). V was trimmed by 1 base and J by 0 bases, leaving 15 bases between them. This CDR3 spans 18 amino acids. CDR1 is KGHSH and CDR2 is LQKENI in the germline V gene. CDR3 bases: TGTGCCAGCTCACCACGTCGTATCAGGGCCTCGAACACCGGGGAGCTGTTTTTT. Its protein is CASSPRRIRASNTGELFF. Based on the CDR3 plus reference TRBV18 and TRBJ2-2, the full variable domain is NAGVMQNPRHLVRRRGQEARLRCSPMKGHSHVYWYRQLPEEGLKFMVYLQKENIIDESGMPKERFSAEFPKEGPSILRIQQVVRGDSAAYFCASSPRRIRASNTGELFFGEGSRLTVL.

This clone was detected once. The chain recombines TRBV25-1 with TRBJ2-2; D is unresolved. V was clipped by 2 bases and J by 6 bases, with 10 bases between them. Germline loops: CDR1 MGHDK, CDR2 SYGVNS. There are 14 residues in the CDR3. The CDR3 spells CASSEPYEAGELFF. The CDR3 region has the DNA TGTGCCAGCAGTGAACCTTATGAAGCCGGGGAGCTGTTTTTT.

The V call is TRBV6-1, the J call TRBJ2-7; D is ambiguous. The CDR3 extends over 11 amino acids. V lost 6 bases and J lost 3, with 6 bases in between. Germline V CDR1 and CDR2: MNHNS, SASEGT. Here the CDR3 reads CASSQFYEQYF. The DNA for the CDR3 is TGTGCCAGCAGCCAATTCTACGAGCAGTACTTC.